This T cell receptor (beta chain) came from a study of T cells after yellow fever vaccination. Study findings and constraints: Clonotype sharing between CD4 and CD8 compartments was small. After the booster, 96% of CD4 and more than 85% of CD8 primary-response clones were re-detected.

For this clonotype: Antigen unknown. A clone one base away is much larger, so this may be a read error.

TCRdb processed the 5' RACE reads anew with MiXCR; each CDR3 protein has one entry. The table lists under 550,000 distinct CDR3 sequences, just over 20% of them singletons. Germline-derived CDR1 and CDR2 are SGDLS and YYNGEE. The CDR3 runs to 13 residues. V lost 4 bases and J lost 2, with 4 bases in between. The input for sequencing was PBMCs, taken approximately 22 days after the first yellow fever vaccination. The chain uses TRBV9 and TRBJ2-6; D is unresolved. The TCR was taken from a man between 18 and 35 years old who received the YFV17D yellow fever vaccine. The CDR3 sequence is CASSSTGANVLTF. The CDR3 coding sequence is TGTGCCAGCAGCTCCACTGGGGCCAACGTCCTGACTTTC.